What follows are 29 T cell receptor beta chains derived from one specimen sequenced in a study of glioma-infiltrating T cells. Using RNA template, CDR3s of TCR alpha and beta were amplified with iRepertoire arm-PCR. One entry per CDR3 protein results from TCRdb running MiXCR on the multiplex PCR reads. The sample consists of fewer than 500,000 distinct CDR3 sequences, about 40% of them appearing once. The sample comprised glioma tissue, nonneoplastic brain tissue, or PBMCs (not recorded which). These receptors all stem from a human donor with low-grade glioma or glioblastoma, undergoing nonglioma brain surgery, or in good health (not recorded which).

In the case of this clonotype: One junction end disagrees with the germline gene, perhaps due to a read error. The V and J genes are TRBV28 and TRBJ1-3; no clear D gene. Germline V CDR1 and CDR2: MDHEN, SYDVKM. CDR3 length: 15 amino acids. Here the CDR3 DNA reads TGTGCCAGCAGTTTAGGACTGAGCTCTGGAAACAGCATATATTTT. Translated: CASSLGLSSGNSIYF.

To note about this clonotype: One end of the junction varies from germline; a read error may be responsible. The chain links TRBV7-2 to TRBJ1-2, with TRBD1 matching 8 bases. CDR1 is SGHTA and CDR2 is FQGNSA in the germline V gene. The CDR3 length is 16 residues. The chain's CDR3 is CASSPGEHRGRSGNTF. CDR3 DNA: TGTGCCAGCAGCCCCGGGGAACACAGGGGGAGGTCTGGCAACACCTTC.

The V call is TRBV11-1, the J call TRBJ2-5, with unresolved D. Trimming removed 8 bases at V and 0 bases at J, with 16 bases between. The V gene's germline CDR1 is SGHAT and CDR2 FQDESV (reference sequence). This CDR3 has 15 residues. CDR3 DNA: TGTGCCAGCTCGCACCCACACGACAACCAAGAGACCCAGTACTTC. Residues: CASSHPHDNQETQYF.

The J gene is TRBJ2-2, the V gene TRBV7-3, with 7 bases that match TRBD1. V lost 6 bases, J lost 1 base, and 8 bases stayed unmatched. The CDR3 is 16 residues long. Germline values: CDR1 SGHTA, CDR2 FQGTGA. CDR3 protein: CASRRSGQRNTGELFF. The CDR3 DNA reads TGTGCCAGCAGGCGATCGGGACAGAGGAACACCGGGGAGCTGTTTTTT.

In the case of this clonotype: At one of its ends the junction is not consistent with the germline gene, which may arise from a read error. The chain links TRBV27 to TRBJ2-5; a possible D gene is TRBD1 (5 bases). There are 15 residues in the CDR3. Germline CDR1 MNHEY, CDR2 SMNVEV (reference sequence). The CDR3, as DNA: TGTGCCAGCAAAGGGGAAGGCCTGGTTGAAGAGGCCCAGTACTTC. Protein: CASKGEGLVEEAQYF.

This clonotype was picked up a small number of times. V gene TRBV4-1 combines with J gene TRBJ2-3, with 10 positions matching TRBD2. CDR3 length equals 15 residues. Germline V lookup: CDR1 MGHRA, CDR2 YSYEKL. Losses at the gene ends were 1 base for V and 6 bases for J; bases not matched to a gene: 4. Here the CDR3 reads CASSQGVAGGDTQYF. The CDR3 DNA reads TGCGCCAGCAGCCAAGGAGTAGCGGGAGGTGATACGCAGTATTTT.

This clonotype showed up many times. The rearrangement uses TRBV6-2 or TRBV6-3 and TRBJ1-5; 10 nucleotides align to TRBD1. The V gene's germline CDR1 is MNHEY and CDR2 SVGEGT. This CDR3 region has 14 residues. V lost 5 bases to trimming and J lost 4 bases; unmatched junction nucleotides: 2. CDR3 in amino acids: CASSGTGENQPQHF. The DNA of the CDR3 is TGTGCCAGCAGTGGGACAGGGGAAAATCAGCCCCAGCATTTT.

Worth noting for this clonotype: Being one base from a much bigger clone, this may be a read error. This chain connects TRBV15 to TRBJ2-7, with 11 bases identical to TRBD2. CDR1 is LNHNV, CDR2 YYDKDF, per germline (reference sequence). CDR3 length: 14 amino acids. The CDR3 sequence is CAASIAGGPYEQYF. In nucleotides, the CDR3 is TGTGCCGCCAGCATAGCGGGAGGGCCTTACGAGCAGTACTTC. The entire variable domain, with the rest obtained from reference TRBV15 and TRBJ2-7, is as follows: DAMVIQNPRYQVTQFGKPVTLSCSQTLNHNVMYWYQQKSSQAPKLLFHYYDKDFNNEADTPDNFQSRRPNTSFCFLDIRSPGLGDTAMYLCAASIAGGPYEQYFGPGTRLTVT.

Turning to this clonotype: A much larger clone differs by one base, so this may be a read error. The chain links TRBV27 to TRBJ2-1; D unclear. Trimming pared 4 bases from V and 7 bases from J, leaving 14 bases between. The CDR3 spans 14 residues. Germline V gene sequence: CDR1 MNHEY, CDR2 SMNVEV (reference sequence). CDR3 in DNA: TGTGCCAGCAGTTCTCCGGGCCCAACTAATGAGCAGTTCTTC. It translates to CASSSPGPTNEQFF.

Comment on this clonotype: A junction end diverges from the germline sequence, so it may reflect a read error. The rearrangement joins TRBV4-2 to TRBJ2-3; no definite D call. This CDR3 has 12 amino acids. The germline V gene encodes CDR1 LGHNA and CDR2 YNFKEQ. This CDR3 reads CAISPGTDTQYF. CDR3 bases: TGTGCCATCAGCCCGGGCACAGATACGCAGTATTTT.

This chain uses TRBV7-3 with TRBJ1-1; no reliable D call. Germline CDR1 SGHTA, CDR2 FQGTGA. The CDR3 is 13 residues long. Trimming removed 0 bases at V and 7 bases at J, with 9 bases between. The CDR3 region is CASSLTAGGEAFF. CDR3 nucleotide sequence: TGTGCCAGCAGCTTAACCGCCGGAGGTGAAGCTTTCTTT. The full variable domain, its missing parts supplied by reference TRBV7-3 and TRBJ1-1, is GAGVSQTPSNKVTEKGKYVELRCDPISGHTALYWYRQSLGQGPEFLIYFQGTGAADDSGLPNDRFFAVRPEGSVSTLKIQRTERGDSAVYLCASSLTAGGEAFFGQGTRLTVV.

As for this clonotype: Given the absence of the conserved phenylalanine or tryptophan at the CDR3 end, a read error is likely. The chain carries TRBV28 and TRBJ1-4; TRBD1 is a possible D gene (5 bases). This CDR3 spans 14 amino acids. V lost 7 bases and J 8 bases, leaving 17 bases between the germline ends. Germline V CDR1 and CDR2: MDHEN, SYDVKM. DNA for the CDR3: TGTGCCAGCACCCCGCTGCGGGGGGGGGAAAAACTGTTTTCT. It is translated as CASTPLRGGEKLFS.

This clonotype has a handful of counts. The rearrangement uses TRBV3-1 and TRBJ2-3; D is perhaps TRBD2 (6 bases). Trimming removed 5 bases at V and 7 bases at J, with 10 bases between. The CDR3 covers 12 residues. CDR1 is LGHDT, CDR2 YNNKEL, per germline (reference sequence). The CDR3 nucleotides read TGTGCCAGCAGCTCGACTAGAAATACGCAGTATTTT. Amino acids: CASSSTRNTQYF.

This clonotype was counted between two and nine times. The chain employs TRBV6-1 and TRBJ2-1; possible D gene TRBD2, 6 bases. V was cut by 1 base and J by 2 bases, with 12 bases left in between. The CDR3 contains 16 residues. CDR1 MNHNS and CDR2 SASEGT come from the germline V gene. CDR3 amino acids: CASSEGGGIPYNEQFF. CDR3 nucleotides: TGTGCCAGCAGTGAAGGGGGCGGGATACCCTACAATGAGCAGTTCTTC.

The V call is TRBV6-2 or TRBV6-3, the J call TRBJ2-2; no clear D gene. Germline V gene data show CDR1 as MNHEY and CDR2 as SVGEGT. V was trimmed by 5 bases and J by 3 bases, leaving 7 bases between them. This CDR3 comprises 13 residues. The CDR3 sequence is CASSDPYTGELFF. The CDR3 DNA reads TGTGCCAGCAGTGACCCTTACACCGGGGAGCTGTTTTTT.

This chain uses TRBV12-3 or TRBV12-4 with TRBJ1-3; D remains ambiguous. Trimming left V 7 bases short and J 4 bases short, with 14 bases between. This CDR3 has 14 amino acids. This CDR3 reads CASTYYGSGNTIYF. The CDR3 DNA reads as TGTGCCAGCACCTACTATGGGTCCGGAAACACCATATATTTT.

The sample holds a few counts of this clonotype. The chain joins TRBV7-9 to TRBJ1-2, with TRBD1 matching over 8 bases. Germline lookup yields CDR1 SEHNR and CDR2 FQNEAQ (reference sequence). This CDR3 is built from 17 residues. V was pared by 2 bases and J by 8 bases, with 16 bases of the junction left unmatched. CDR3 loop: CASSLPRGTGLYAGYTF. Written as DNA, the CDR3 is TGTGCCAGCAGCTTACCCCGCGGGACAGGTCTCTATGCAGGCTACACCTTC.

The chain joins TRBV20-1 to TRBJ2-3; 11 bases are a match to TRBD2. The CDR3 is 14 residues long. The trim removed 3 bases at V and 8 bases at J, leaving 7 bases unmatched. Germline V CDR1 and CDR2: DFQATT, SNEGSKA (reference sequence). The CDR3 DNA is TGCAGTGCTAGTAGCGGGAGGGATACCTTTACGCAGTATTTT. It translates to CSASSGRDTFTQYF.

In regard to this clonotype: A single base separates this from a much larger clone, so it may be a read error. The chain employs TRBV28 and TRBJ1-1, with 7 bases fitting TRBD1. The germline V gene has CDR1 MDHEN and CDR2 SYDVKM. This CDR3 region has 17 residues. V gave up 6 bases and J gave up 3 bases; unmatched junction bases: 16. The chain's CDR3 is CASSNPVGGAEDTEAFF. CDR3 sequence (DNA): TGTGCCAGCAGCAACCCCGTAGGGGGCGCAGAGGACACTGAAGCTTTCTTT. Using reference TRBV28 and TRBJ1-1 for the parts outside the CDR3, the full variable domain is DVKVTQSSRYLVKRTGEKVFLECVQDMDHENMFWYRQDPGLGLRLIYFSYDVKMKEKGDIPEGYSVSREKKERFSLILESASTNQTSMYLCASSNPVGGAEDTEAFFGQGTRLTVV.

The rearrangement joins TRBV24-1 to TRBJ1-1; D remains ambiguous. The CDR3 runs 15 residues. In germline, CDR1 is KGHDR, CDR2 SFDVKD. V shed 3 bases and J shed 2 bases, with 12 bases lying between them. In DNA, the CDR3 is TGTGCCACCAGTGATGCCGGTTCTCCAAACACTGAAGCTTTCTTT. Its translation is CATSDAGSPNTEAFF.

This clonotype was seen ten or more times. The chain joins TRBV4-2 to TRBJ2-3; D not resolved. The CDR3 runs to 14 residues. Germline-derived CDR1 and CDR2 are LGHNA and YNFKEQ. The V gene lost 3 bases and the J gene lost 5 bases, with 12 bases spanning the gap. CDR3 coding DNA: TGTGCCAGCAGCCAGGATCCCCACGTAGATACGCAGTATTTT. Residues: CASSQDPHVDTQYF.

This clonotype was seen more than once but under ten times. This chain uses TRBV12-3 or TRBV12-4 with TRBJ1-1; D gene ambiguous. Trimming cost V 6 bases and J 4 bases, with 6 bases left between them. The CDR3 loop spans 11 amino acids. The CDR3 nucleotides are TGTGCCAGCAGAGAAGGCACTGAAGCTTTCTTT. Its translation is CASREGTEAFF.

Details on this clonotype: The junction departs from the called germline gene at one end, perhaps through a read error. The CDR3 reads CASSLGRAYGQYF. CDR3 coding DNA: TGTGCCAGCAGTTTGGGCAGGGCCTACGGGCAGTACTTC. The chain carries TRBV27 and TRBJ2-7, with D possibly TRBD1 on 5 matching bases. Germline CDR1 is MNHEY and CDR2 is SMNVEV (reference sequence). The CDR3 extends over 13 amino acids.

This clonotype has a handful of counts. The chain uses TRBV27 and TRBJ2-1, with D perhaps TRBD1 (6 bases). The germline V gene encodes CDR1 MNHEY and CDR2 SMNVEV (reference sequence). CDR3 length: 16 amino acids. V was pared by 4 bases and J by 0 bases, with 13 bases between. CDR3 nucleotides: TGTGCCAGCAGTTACACAGGGTTTGGCTCCTACAATGAGCAGTTCTTC. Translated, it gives CASSYTGFGSYNEQFF.

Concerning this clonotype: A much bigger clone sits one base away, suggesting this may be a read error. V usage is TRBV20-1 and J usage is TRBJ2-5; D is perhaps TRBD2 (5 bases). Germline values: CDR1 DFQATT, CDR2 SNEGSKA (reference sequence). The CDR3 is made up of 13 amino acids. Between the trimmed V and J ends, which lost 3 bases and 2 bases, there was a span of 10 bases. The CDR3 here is CSARGEVQETQYF. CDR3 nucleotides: TGCAGTGCTAGGGGAGAGGTTCAAGAGACCCAGTACTTC.

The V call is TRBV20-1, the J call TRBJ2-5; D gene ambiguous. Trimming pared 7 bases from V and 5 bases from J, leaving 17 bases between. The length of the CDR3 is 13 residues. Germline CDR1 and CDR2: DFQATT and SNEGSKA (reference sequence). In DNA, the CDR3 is TGCAGTGGTAGTACTGCGTTGGGGGAGACCCAGTACTTC. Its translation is CSGSTALGETQYF.

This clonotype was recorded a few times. The CDR3 nucleotides read TGTGCCAGCAGCCCCGAAGGACAGGGACTCACAGATACGCAGTATTTT. Translating it yields CASSPEGQGLTDTQYF. The chain recombines TRBV3-1 with TRBJ2-3; 8 positions agree with TRBD1. Trimming removed 4 bases from V and 2 bases from J; junction bases left unmatched: 8. Germline V gene data show CDR1 as LGHDT and CDR2 as YNNKEL (reference sequence). The CDR3 loop spans 16 amino acids.

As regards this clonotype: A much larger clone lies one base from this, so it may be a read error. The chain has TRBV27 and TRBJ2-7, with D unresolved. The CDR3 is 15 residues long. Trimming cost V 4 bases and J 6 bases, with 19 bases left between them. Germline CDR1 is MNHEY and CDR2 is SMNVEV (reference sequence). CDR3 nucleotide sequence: TGTGCCAGCAGTTCCGCTCTCCACGGAGTGAGCGAGCAGTACTTC. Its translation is CASSSALHGVSEQYF.

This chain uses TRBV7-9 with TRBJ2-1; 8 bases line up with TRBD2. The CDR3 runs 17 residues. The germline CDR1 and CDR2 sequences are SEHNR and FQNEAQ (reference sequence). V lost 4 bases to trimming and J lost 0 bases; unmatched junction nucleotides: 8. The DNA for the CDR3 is TGTGCCAGCAGCTCTCGGACTAGCACTGGCTCCTACAATGAGCAGTTCTTC. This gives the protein CASSSRTSTGSYNEQFF.